This is a list of T cell receptor beta chains from one sample in a study of blood T cell repertoires in COVID-19. Profiled with immunoSEQ multiplex PCR; TCRdb holds only in-frame clones, not every one. The table shows fewer than 200,000 clones, with around 79% occurring only once. Sequencing was done on a sample of peripheral blood. These TCRs come from a woman aged 70-85 years with acute or convalescent COVID-19. Each CDR3 is given with its conserved first and last residue. A D gene is named only where the DNA matches it firmly. Rows may omit the clone size; those that give it use once, few, many or a size class.

V gene	D gene	J gene	clone size	CDR3 DNA	CDR3 protein
TRBV7-8	NA	TRBJ1-4	NA	TGTGCCAGCAGCTTAGTTGGTCCAGGGCTAGGTGAAAAACTGTTTTTT	CASSLVGPGLGEKLFF
TRBV7-6	TRBD1	TRBJ2-1	NA	TGTGCCAGCAGCTTCGACAGGGCTCAACGCAATGAGCAGTTCTTC	CASSFDRAQRNEQFF
TRBV19	NA	TRBJ2-1	few	TGTGCCAGTAGTAATATCTTGAGGAACTCCTACAATGAGCAGTTCTTC	CASSNILRNSYNEQFF
TRBV3-1/TRBV3-2	TRBD1	TRBJ2-2	NA	TGTGCCAGCAGCCTACAGGGGCCGGGGGAGCTGTTTTTT	CASSLQGPGELFF
TRBV18	NA	TRBJ2-3	few	TGTGCCAGCTCACCCGAGCAGGCCTACACAGATACGCAGTATTTT	CASSPEQAYTDTQYF
TRBV25-1	NA	TRBJ1-6	few	TGTGCCAGCAGTTCGGGTCCCAATTCACCCCTCCACTTT	CASSSGPNSPLHF
TRBV24-1	TRBD2	TRBJ2-1	NA	TGTGCCACCAGTGATGGGAGACTAGCGGACGGGTCGCGTGAGCAGTTCTTC	CATSDGRLADGSREQFF
TRBV15	TRBD2	TRBJ2-7	NA	TGTGCCACCAGCAGAGATCTACGGGGGAGGGCCCTGACCTACGAGCAGTACTTC	CATSRDLRGRALTYEQYF
TRBV13	NA	TRBJ2-3	NA	TGTGCCAGCAGCGCGGCGCCAATCACAGATACGCAGTATTTT	CASSAAPITDTQYF
TRBV3-1/TRBV3-2	TRBD1	TRBJ1-4	NA	TGTGCCAGCAGCCAAGACCCGACAGGGACTAATGAAAAACTGTTTTTT	CASSQDPTGTNEKLFF
TRBV29-1	TRBD1	TRBJ1-4	NA	TGCAGCGTTCGGACAGGGGGAAATGAAAAACTGTTTTTT	CSVRTGGNEKLFF
TRBV7-8	TRBD1	TRBJ1-1	NA	TGTGCCAGCAGCTTAGCTAAGGACAGGGGTGACACTGAAGCTTTCTTT	CASSLAKDRGDTEAFF
TRBV6-6	NA	TRBJ2-2	NA	TGTGCCAGCAGTCTAGATACCGGGGAGCTGTTTTTT	CASSLDTGELFF
TRBV2	NA	TRBJ1-5	NA	TGTGCCAGCAGTGGGGACTTAAATCAGCCCCAGCATTTT	CASSGDLNQPQHF
TRBV6-5	TRBD1	TRBJ2-7	NA	TGTGCCAGCAGTCTACGACAGGGGCCCTACGAGCAGTACTTC	CASSLRQGPYEQYF
TRBV7-8	NA	TRBJ2-7	NA	TGTGCCAGCAGCTTAACGGAGCGGCGCTCCTACGAGCAGTACTTC	CASSLTERRSYEQYF
TRBV13	TRBD2	TRBJ2-7	NA	TGTGCCAGCAGCTTTTCCACGGGAGGAGGGGACGAGCAGTACTTC	CASSFSTGGGDEQYF